This T cell receptor (beta chain) was recovered during a study of blood T cell repertoires in COVID-19. Whole-study context: Donors in the United States, Italy and Spain gave samples during acute or convalescent COVID-19. PBMCs, B-cell-depleted T cells, or T cells provided the cDNA or gDNA that made up the material.

Allocation to cohorts depended on clinical history reported by the participants. Germline values: CDR1 SQVTM, CDR2 ANQGSEA. The CDR3 extends over 12 amino acids. Losses at the gene ends were 7 bases for V and 4 bases for J; bases not matched to a gene: 3. Per the authors' pipeline: By means of reference gene primer amplification, nucleated cell counts were estimated. Generated by immunoSEQ multiplex PCR, the TCRdb table keeps only in-frame clones and is missing some. V and J calls and clone size follow that table, whereas D and trimming were derived from the DNA. This sample has 180,000 or so clones, with over 80% found just once.

Sequencing was carried out using PBMCs or T cells enriched from blood (not recorded which). This rearrangement joins TRBV29-1 to TRBJ2-1; 8 bases line up with TRBD1. This receptor was taken from a woman between 55 and 75 years old who had recovered from COVID-19. The CDR3 sequence: CSAGQDYNEQFF. CDR3 coding DNA: TGCAGCGCGGGACAGGATTACAATGAGCAGTTCTTC.